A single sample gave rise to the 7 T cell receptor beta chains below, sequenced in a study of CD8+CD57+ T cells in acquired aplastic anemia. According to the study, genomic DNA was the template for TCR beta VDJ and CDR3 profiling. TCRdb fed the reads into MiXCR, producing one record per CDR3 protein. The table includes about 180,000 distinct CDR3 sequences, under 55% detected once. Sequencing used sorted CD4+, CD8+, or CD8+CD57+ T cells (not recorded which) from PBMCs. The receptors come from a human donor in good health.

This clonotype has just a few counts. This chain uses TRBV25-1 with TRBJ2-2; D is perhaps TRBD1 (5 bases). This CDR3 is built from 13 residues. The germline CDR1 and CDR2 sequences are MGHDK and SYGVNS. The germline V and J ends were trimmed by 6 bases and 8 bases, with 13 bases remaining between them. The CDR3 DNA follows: TGTGCCAGCAGGACAGCCCAAGTGGGGGAGCTGTTTTTT. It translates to CASRTAQVGELFF.

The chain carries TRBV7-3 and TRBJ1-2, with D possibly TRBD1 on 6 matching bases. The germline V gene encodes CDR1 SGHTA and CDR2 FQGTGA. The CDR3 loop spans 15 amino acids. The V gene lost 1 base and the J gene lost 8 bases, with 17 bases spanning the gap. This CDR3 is CASSLILRGLEGYTF. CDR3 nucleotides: TGTGCCAGCAGCTTAATTTTACGGGGGCTTGAGGGCTACACCTTC. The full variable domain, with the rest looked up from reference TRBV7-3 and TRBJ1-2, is GAGVSQTPSNKVTEKGKYVELRCDPISGHTALYWYRQSLGQGPEFLIYFQGTGAADDSGLPNDRFFAVRPEGSVSTLKIQRTERGDSAVYLCASSLILRGLEGYTFGSGTRLTVV.

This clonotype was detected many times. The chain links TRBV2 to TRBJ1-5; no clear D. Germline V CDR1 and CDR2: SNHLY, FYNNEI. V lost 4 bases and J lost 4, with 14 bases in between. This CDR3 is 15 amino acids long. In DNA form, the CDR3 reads TGTGCCAGCAGTGTCGGCCAGCCAAAGAATCAGCCCCAGCATTTT. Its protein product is CASSVGQPKNQPQHF.

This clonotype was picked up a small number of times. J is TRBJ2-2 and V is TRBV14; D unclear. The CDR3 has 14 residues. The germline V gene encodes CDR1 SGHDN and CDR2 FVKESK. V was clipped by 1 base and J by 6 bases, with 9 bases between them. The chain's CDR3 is CASSQAILAGELFF. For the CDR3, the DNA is TGTGCCAGCAGCCAAGCCATTTTGGCCGGGGAGCTGTTTTTT.

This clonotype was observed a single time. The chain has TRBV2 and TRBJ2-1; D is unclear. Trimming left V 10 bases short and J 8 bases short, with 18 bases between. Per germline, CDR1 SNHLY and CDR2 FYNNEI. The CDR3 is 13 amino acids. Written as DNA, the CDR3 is TGTGCCACGACTCGACCTAATTGGGATGAGCAGTTCTTC. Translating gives CATTRPNWDEQFF.

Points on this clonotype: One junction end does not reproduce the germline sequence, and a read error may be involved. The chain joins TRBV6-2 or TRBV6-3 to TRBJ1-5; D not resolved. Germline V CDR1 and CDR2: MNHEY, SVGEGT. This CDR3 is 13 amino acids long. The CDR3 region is CASRELGKQPQHF. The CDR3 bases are TGTGCCAGCAGAGAGCTGGGCAAGCAGCCCCAGCATTTT.

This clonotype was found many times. CDR3 residues: CSARVASLTNYGYTF. DNA of the CDR3: TGCAGTGCTAGAGTGGCCAGCCTTACTAACTATGGCTACACCTTC. This chain joins TRBV20-1 and TRBJ1-2; no reliable D call. With 1 base removed from V and 0 bases from J, the gap between germline ends came to 12 bases. Looked up from germline, CDR1 is DFQATT and CDR2 is SNEGSKA (reference sequence). The CDR3 runs to 15 residues.